This T cell receptor (beta chain) was captured by sequencing in a study of early T cells in non-severe SARS-CoV-2 infection. Study in general: RNA in bulk from unsorted whole blood was sequenced, and chains were unpaired.

The CDR3 length is 13 residues. CDR1 is MNHEY, CDR2 SMNVEV, per germline (reference sequence). V lost 6 bases and J lost 10, with 13 bases in between. Each cDNA molecule carried a unique molecular identifier. One entry per CDR3 protein, called by TCRdb with MiXCR from the 5' RACE reads. The data hold 99,000 or so distinct CDR3 sequences, with 16% observed a single time. The study's findings and limits: Missing private and CD4 specificities, VDJdb matching favored anti-spike CD8 responses.

This clonotype was counted between two and nine times. Its specificity is not known. The sample was whole blood. V gene TRBV27 combines with J gene TRBJ1-6; D remains ambiguous. This receptor was obtained from an adult who was a healthcare worker with PCR-confirmed SARS-CoV-2 infection or an uninfected control (not recorded which). The CDR3 coding sequence is TGTGCCAGCAGCACGGCGGTAGGGTCACCCCTCCACTTT. Its translation: CASSTAVGSPLHF.